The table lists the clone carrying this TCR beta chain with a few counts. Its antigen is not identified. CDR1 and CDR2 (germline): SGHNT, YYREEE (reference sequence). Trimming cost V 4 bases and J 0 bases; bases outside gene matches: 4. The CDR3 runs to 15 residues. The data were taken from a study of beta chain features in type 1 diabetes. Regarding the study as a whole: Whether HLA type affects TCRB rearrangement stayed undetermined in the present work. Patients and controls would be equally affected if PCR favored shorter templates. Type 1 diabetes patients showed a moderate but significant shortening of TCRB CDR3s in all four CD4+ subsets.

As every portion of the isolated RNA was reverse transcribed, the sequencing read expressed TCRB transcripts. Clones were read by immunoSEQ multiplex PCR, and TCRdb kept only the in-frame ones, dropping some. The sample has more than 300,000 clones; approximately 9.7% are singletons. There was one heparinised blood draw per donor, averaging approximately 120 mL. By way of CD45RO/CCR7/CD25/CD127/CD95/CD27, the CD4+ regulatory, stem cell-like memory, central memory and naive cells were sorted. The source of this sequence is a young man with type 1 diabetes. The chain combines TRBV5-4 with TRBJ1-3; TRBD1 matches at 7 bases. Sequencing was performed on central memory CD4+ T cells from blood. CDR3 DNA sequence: TGTGCCAGCAGCCGAGGGACAGCCTCTGGAAACACCATATATTTT. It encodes CASSRGTASGNTIYF.